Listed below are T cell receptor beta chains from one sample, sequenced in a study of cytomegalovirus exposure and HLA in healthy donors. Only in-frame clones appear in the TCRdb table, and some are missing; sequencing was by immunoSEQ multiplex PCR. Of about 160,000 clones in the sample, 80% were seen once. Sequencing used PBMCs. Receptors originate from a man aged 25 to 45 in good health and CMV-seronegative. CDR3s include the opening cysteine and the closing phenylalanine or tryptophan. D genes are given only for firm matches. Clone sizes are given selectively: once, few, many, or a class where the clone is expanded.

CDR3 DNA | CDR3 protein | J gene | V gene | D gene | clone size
TGTGCCAGCAGCACGGTGGTGGGGGCGGAGGGAAACACCATATATTTT | CASSTVVGAEGNTIYF | TRBJ1-3 | TRBV7-9 | - | few
TGTGCCAGTAGTATCGGGAACACCGGGGAGCTGTTTTTT | CASSIGNTGELFF | TRBJ2-2 | TRBV19 | - | -
TGTGCCAGCAGCCCCAGGGACAGGGGGGTAGGAATGGAGACCCAGTACTTC | CASSPRDRGVGMETQYF | TRBJ2-5 | TRBV11-2 | TRBD1 | -
TGCGCCAGCAGCTTGGAGGGGACAGTGATCCCCTACGAGCAGTACTTC | CASSLEGTVIPYEQYF | TRBJ2-7 | TRBV5-1 | TRBD1 | -
TGTGCCAGCGGAGACTTCAGCTATGGCTACACCTTC | CASGDFSYGYTF | TRBJ1-2 | TRBV11-2 | - | few
TGTGCCAGCAGCGTCGGGGGAGAGGAGTACGAGCAGTACTTC | CASSVGGEEYEQYF | TRBJ2-7 | TRBV9 | - | -
TGTGCCAGCAGCTTGGGGGGGGGTAGAACTGAAGCTTTCTTT | CASSLGGGRTEAFF | TRBJ1-1 | TRBV27 | - | once
TGTGCCAGCAGGGGGGACAGGGCGTGGGCCGGGGAGCTGTTTTTT | CASRGDRAWAGELFF | TRBJ2-2 | TRBV7-2 | TRBD1 | once
TGTGCCACCAGCAGAGCGGGGGGGCCAAACGAGCAGTACTTC | CATSRAGGPNEQYF | TRBJ2-7 | TRBV15 | TRBD2 | -
TGTGCCAGCAGCTTAGTCCAGGGGGAGGAGACCCAGTACTTC | CASSLVQGEETQYF | TRBJ2-5 | TRBV7-8 | TRBD1 | -
TGTGCCAGCAGTTATATCCACGAGCAGTACTTC | CASSYIHEQYF | TRBJ2-7 | TRBV6-5 | - | -
TGTGCCAGTAGTATAATGGCTAATCAGCCCCAGCATTTT | CASSIMANQPQHF | TRBJ1-5 | TRBV19 | - | -
TGTGCCAGCAGCTTGGGACAGTGGGAGACCCAGTACTTC | CASSLGQWETQYF | TRBJ2-5 | TRBV7-9 | TRBD1 | -
TGTGCCAGCAGCCCTAGTCTCGGCCCAGACGGAAACACCATATATTTT | CASSPSLGPDGNTIYF | TRBJ1-3 | TRBV5-4 | - | -
TGTGCCTGGATGGACAGGGGAGGTGCAGATACGCAGTATTTT | CAWMDRGGADTQYF | TRBJ2-3 | TRBV30 | TRBD1 | -
TGTGCCAGCAGCCCAACAGGGGGCGCAGGCTATGGCTACACCTTC | CASSPTGGAGYGYTF | TRBJ1-2 | TRBV5-4 | TRBD1 | -
TGTGCCAGCAGCACAGGGGGTAGGTCTTGGGAGACCCAGTACTTC | CASSTGGRSWETQYF | TRBJ2-5 | TRBV7-9 | TRBD1 | -
TGTGCCAGTAGTATACCCCCGCGCAGGGAGAACACTGAAGCTTTCTTT | CASSIPPRRENTEAFF | TRBJ1-1 | TRBV19 | - | -
TGTGCCAGCAGTGATGATGGGACTAACCTCAACGAGCAGTACTTC | CASSDDGTNLNEQYF | TRBJ2-7 | TRBV2 | TRBD2 | -
TGTGCCTCTCAGGGGACAACTGGAAACACCATATATTTT | CASQGTTGNTIYF | TRBJ1-3 | TRBV30 | - | -
TGTGCCAGCCAACAGGGTTCGGACCAGCCCCAGCATTTT | CASQQGSDQPQHF | TRBJ1-5 | TRBV18 | - | -
TGTGCCAGTAGTATACCCGCGGCACAGGGCCCTTATCAGCCCCAGCATTTT | CASSIPAAQGPYQPQHF | TRBJ1-5 | TRBV19 | - | -
TGTGCCAGCAGCTCCCCGAACAGGGACGAGCAGTACTTC | CASSSPNRDEQYF | TRBJ2-7 | TRBV7-2 | - | -
TGTGCCAGCAGTTTACGAGATGGAAAGGGACTAGAAGCTTTCTTT | CASSLRDGKGLEAFF | TRBJ1-1 | TRBV28 | - | -
TGTGCCAGCATTTGGGACAGGGAGACTGAAGCTTTCTTT | CASIWDRETEAFF | TRBJ1-1 | TRBV6-1 | TRBD1 | -
TGTGCCAGCAGTTTAGTTTGGGCTTCCAACTCCTACGAGCAGTACTTC | CASSLVWASNSYEQYF | TRBJ2-7 | TRBV28 | - | -
TGTGCCAGCAGCCAAGAAACTAGTCCCCTGAGCACTGAAGCTTTCTTT | CASSQETSPLSTEAFF | TRBJ1-1 | TRBV4-2 | - | once
TGTGCCAGCAGCCCCGACAGGAGTAACACTGAAGCTTTCTTT | CASSPDRSNTEAFF | TRBJ1-1 | TRBV7-9 | - | -
TGTGCCAGCAGTTCCGGGACAGGGGAGACCGGGGAGCTGTTTTTT | CASSSGTGETGELFF | TRBJ2-2 | TRBV7-9 | TRBD1 | -
TGTGCCTGGAGCAGAGAGACCCAGTACTTC | CAWSRETQYF | TRBJ2-5 | TRBV30 | - | -
TGTGCCAGCCGTATGGACAGAGGCCCGAATCAGCCCCAGCATTTT | CASRMDRGPNQPQHF | TRBJ1-5 | TRBV28 | - | -
TGTGCCAGCAGTTGGGACAATTACGGAAACACCATATATTTT | CASSWDNYGNTIYF | TRBJ1-3 | TRBV7-9 | - | -
TGTGCCAGCAGTGCGGGGGTGAACACTGAAGCTTTCTTT | CASSAGVNTEAFF | TRBJ1-1 | TRBV6-5 | - | -
TGTGCCAGCAGCTTCACCGGGACTTCTACGGAGCAGTACTTC | CASSFTGTSTEQYF | TRBJ2-7 | TRBV11-3 | - | -
TGTGCCAGCTCCCCCGCGGGTAGGGTCGGCTACACCTTC | CASSPAGRVGYTF | TRBJ1-2 | TRBV25-1 | - | once
TGTGCCAGCAGTCGGGACAGGGGGCAAGGGACCCAGTACTTC | CASSRDRGQGTQYF | TRBJ2-5 | TRBV2 | TRBD1 | -
TGTGCCAGCAGTGAACGGACTAGTCCTAGGTTCTTT | CASSERTSPRFF | TRBJ1-1 | TRBV6-1 | - | -
TGTGCCAGCAGTTTATCCCGACCCGACAGAACCTACACCTTC | CASSLSRPDRTYTF | TRBJ1-2 | TRBV27 | - | -
TGCGCCAGCAGCCATCCCGGGGGGGAGACTGAAGCTTTCTTT | CASSHPGGETEAFF | TRBJ1-1 | TRBV4-1 | - | -
TGTGCCAGCAGCGTAGGAGGGCCTAATGAGCAGTTCTTC | CASSVGGPNEQFF | TRBJ2-1 | TRBV9 | - | few